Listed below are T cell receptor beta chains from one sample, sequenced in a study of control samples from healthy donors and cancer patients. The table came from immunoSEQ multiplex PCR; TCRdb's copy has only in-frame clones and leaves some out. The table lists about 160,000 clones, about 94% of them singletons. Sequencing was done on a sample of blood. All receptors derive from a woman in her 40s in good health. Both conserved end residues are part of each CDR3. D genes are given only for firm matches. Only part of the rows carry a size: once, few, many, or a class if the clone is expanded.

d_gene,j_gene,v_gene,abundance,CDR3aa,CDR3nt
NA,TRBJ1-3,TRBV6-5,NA,CASSSGYSGNTIYF,TGTGCCAGCAGTTCGGGATACTCTGGAAACACCATATATTTT
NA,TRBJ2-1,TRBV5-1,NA,CASSLDSGNEQFF,TGCGCCAGCAGCTTGGATAGCGGCAATGAGCAGTTCTTC
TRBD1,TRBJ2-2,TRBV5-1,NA,CASSPIQGDTGELFF,TGCGCCAGCAGCCCGATACAGGGGGACACCGGGGAGCTGTTTTTT
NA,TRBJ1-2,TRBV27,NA,CASSPLSGTIDGYTF,TGTGCCAGCAGTCCCCTCTCCGGGACAATAGATGGCTACACCTTC
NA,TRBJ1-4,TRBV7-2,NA,CASSLEGRPGEKLFF,TGTGCCAGCAGCTTAGAGGGCAGGCCAGGTGAAAAACTGTTTTTT
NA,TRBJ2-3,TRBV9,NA,CASSVGDTSDTQYF,TGTGCCAGCAGCGTAGGAGATACATCAGATACGCAGTATTTT
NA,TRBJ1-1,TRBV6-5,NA,CASCSGTMNTEAFF,TGTGCCAGCTGCTCCGGGACAATGAACACTGAAGCTTTCTTT
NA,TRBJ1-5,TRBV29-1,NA,CSVEQGPNQPQHF,TGCAGCGTTGAACAGGGCCCTAATCAGCCCCAGCATTTT
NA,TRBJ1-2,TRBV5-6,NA,CASSSDPRVTGYTF,TGTGCCAGCAGCTCGGACCCTCGAGTTACTGGCTACACCTTC
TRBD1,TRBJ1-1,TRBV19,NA,CASSTSGTGSSEFRNTEAFF,TGTGCCAGTAGTACCTCCGGGACAGGCTCTTCGGAATTTCGGAACACTGAAGCTTTCTTT
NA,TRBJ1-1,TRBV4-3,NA,CASSQMGGAVRTFF,TGCGCCAGCAGCCAAATGGGGGGCGCGGTGAGAACTTTCTTT
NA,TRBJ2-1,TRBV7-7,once,CASSLSGDNEQFF,TGTGCTAGCAGCTTGTCCGGGGACAATGAGCAGTTCTTC
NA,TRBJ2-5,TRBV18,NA,CASSLEGETQYF,TGTGCCAGCTCACTCGAGGGAGAGACCCAGTACTTC
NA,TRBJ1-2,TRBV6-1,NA,CASSEAWRAEGYTF,TGTGCCAGCAGTGAAGCTTGGAGGGCGGAAGGCTACACCTTC
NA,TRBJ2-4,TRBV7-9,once,CASSLLGGSGKNIQYF,TGTGCCAGCAGCTTATTGGGTGGGAGCGGCAAAAACATTCAGTACTTC
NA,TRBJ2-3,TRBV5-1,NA,CASSLATGEWSDTQYF,TGCGCCAGCAGCTTGGCCACGGGGGAATGGTCAGATACGCAGTATTTT
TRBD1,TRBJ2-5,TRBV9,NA,CASSAQGYQETQYF,TGTGCCAGCAGCGCACAGGGGTACCAAGAGACCCAGTACTTC
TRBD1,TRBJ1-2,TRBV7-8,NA,CASSLVGAGRTGNYGYTF,TGTGCCAGCAGCTTAGTTGGAGCGGGAAGGACAGGGAACTATGGCTACACCTTC
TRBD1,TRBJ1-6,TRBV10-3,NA,CAITDRDGSPLHF,TGTGCCATCACCGACAGGGACGGATCACCCCTCCACTTT
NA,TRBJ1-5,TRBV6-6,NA,CASTRQRTTQPQHF,TGTGCCAGCACCCGACAACGAACGACTCAGCCCCAGCATTTT
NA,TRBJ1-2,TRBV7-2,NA,CASSLGTTTNYGYTF,TGTGCCAGCAGCTTAGGGACTACCACTAACTATGGCTACACCTTC
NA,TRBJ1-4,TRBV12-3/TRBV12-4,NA,CASSLLGEKLFF,TGTGCCAGCAGTTTATTGGGTGAAAAACTGTTTTTT
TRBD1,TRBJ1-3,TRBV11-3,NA,CASSYRTGAGNTIYF,TGTGCCAGCAGCTATCGGACAGGGGCTGGAAACACCATATATTTT
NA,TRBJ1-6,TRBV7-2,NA,CASSSGAQGNSPLHF,TGTGCCAGCAGCTCAGGGGCGCAAGGTAATTCACCCCTCCACTTT
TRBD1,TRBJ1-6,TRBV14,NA,CASSHPHRGYSPLHF,TGTGCCAGCAGCCATCCCCACAGGGGGTATTCACCCCTCCACTTT
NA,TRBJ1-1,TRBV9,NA,CASSPGATSLEAFF,TGTGCCAGCAGCCCCGGGGCGACCTCCCTTGAAGCTTTCTTT
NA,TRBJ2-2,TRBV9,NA,CASSVDWTAPGELFF,TGTGCCAGCAGCGTAGATTGGACCGCCCCCGGGGAGCTGTTTTTT
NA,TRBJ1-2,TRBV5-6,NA,CASSGVRGAHYGYTF,TGTGCCAGCAGCGGGGTCCGGGGGGCACACTATGGCTACACCTTC
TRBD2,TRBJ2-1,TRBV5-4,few,CASSSGLAGNNEQFF,TGTGCCAGCAGCTCAGGACTAGCGGGTAACAATGAGCAGTTCTTC
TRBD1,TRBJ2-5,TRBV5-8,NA,CASSHVRGRQETQYF,TGTGCCAGCAGCCATGTCAGGGGGAGACAAGAGACCCAGTACTTC
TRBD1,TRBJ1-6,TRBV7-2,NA,CASSLAGQGSPLHF,TGTGCCAGCAGCTTAGCCGGACAGGGTTCACCCCTCCACTTT
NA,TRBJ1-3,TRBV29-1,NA,CSVGTVSGNTIYF,TGCAGCGTTGGGACAGTCTCTGGAAACACCATATATTTT
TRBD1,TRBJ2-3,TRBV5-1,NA,CASSWGQGVDTQYF,TGCGCCAGCAGCTGGGGACAGGGTGTAGATACGCAGTATTTT
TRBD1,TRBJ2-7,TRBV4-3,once,CASSQVWRDRAYEQYF,TGCGCCAGCAGCCAAGTTTGGAGGGACAGGGCCTACGAGCAGTACTTC
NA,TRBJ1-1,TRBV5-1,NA,CASSVLPGRNTEAFF,TGCGCCAGCAGCGTTCTACCAGGTAGGAACACTGAAGCTTTCTTT
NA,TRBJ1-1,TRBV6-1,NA,CASSEVWGRMATEAFF,TGTGCCAGCAGTGAAGTATGGGGCCGCATGGCCACTGAAGCTTTCTTT
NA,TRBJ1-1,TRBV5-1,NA,CASSLVGQGVQNTEAFF,TGCGCCAGCAGCTTGGTTGGCCAGGGAGTACAAAACACTGAAGCTTTCTTT
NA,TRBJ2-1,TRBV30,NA,CAWSGSGSSYNEQFF,TGTGCCTGGAGTGGTAGCGGCAGCTCCTACAATGAGCAGTTCTTC
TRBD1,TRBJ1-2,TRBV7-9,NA,CASSLDGTGGSYGYTF,TGTGCCAGCAGCTTGGACGGGACAGGGGGTTCCTATGGCTACACCTTC
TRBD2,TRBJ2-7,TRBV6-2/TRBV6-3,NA,CASSWGLAEYF,TGTGCCAGCAGTTGGGGCCTAGCGGAGTACTTC
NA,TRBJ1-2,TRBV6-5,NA,CASSYGGYNYGYTF,TGTGCCAGCAGTTACGGGGGCTATAACTATGGCTACACCTTC
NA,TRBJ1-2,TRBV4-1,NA,CASSQDGQFYGYTF,TGCGCCAGCAGCCAAGATGGTCAGTTCTATGGCTACACCTTC
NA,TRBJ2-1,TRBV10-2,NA,CASGGSGEQFF,TGCGCCAGCGGGGGCTCGGGCGAGCAGTTCTTC
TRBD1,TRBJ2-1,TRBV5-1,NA,CASSFTGGAQLPPPYNEQFF,TGCGCCAGCAGCTTTACAGGGGGAGCGCAGCTCCCTCCGCCCTACAATGAGCAGTTCTTC